A single sample is the source of the 3 T cell receptor beta chains below, sequenced in a study of blood T cell repertoires in COVID-19. Libraries were prepared by immunoSEQ multiplex PCR; TCRdb keeps only in-frame clonotypes and omits some of them. The data contain 150,000 to 200,000 clones, 75% to 90% of them singletons. Sequenced input: peripheral blood. These receptors all stem from a human donor with acute or convalescent COVID-19. The donor label of this sample is uncertain.

The genes are TRBV7-3 and TRBJ2-1; 8 bases agree with TRBD2. The germline V gene has CDR1 SGHTA and CDR2 FQGTGA. The V gene end was trimmed by 4 bases and the J gene end by 6 bases; junction bases not matched to a gene: 8. The CDR3 is 15 residues long. As DNA, the CDR3 is TGTGCCAGCAGCTCAGCGGGACTAGACAGCAATGAGCAGTTCTTC. This translates into CASSSAGLDSNEQFF.

The rearrangement uses TRBV29-1 and TRBJ1-6, with D possibly TRBD1 on 5 matching bases. CDR1 is SQVTM and CDR2 is ANQGSEA in the germline V gene. There are 13 residues in the CDR3. DNA of the CDR3: TGCAGAGGGGAAGTGCCATATAATTCACCCCTCCACTTT. Translated: CRGEVPYNSPLHF.

The rearrangement joins TRBV4-3 to TRBJ1-6; 7 bases agree with TRBD1. CDR1 LGHNA and CDR2 YSLEER come from the germline V gene. Trimming removed 0 bases from V and 7 bases from J; junction bases left unmatched: 3. CDR3 length equals 15 residues. The CDR3 region is CASSQDDRENSPLHF. The CDR3 nucleotides read TGCGCCAGCAGCCAAGATGACAGGGAGAATTCACCCCTCCACTTT.